The next 23 T cell receptor beta chains were all read from a single sample in a study of T cells after posttransplantation cyclophosphamide. Profiling relied on immunoSEQ multiplex PCR, and the TCRdb table lists in-frame clones only, not all of them. Captured here are tens of thousands of clones, none seen once; the top ten comprise around 2.1%. Sequenced: PBMCs. Source of these receptors: a middle-aged man in good health, CMV-negative, and a related stem cell transplant donor.

This clone has a count of ten or more. V usage is TRBV6-1 and J usage is TRBJ1-6; D is undetermined. The ends were cut back, 4 bases at V and 6 bases at J, with 13 bases in the middle. Germline V CDR1 and CDR2: MNHNS, SASEGT. The CDR3 is made up of 15 amino acids. Written as DNA, the CDR3 is TGTGCCAGCAGTGCCGTCGGGAGCGGTAATTCACCCCTCCACTTT. Encoded protein: CASSAVGSGNSPLHF.

In its sample, this clone was seen many times. The chain has TRBV7-2 and TRBJ2-2, with 7 nucleotides matching TRBD1. V shed 1 base, J shed 1 base, and the junction held 0 bases outside the gene matches. CDR1 is SGHTA and CDR2 is FQGNSA in the germline V gene. This CDR3 is 15 amino acids long. The CDR3 DNA reads as TGTGCCAGCAGCTTAGGACAGGGGAACACCGGGGAGCTGTTTTTT. This translates into CASSLGQGNTGELFF.

This clone was seen at least ten times. V usage is TRBV19 and J usage is TRBJ2-3; tentatively, D is TRBD1 (7 bases). Trimming took off 3 bases at V and 3 bases at J, with 10 bases between the two ends. The CDR3 runs 14 residues. CDR1 and CDR2 from the germline V gene are LNHDA and SQIVND (reference sequence). The CDR3 reads CASSIGGQTDTQYF. The CDR3 nucleotides are TGTGCCAGTAGTATCGGGGGACAGACAGATACGCAGTATTTT.

Within the sample, this clone is medium-sized (0.01 to 0.1%). The V call is TRBV5-1, the J call TRBJ2-3, with TRBD1 matching 7 bases. V was clipped by 0 bases and J by 5 bases; unmatched bases: 3. The germline gives CDR1 SGHRS, CDR2 YFSETQ. This CDR3 spans 14 amino acids. CDR3 sequence reads: CASSLAGGLDTQYF. The CDR3, as DNA: TGCGCCAGCAGCTTGGCAGGGGGTCTAGATACGCAGTATTTT.

Many counts were recorded for this clone. The V gene is TRBV7-2, the J gene TRBJ1-5; a weak D match, TRBD1 (6 bases). The germline V gene encodes CDR1 SGHTA and CDR2 FQGNSA. The CDR3 has 16 residues. Trimming stripped 2 bases from V and 2 bases from J, with 13 bases between. CDR3 nucleotide sequence: TGTGCCAGCAGCTTACTCAGGGGTCAAGGCAATCAGCCCCAGCATTTT. Translating it yields CASSLLRGQGNQPQHF.

In this sample, this clone turned up many times. The V gene is TRBV19, the J gene TRBJ2-7; 10 nucleotides agree with TRBD2. Trimming cost V 7 bases and J 2 bases; bases outside gene matches: 8. There are 15 residues in the CDR3. Germline values: CDR1 LNHDA, CDR2 SQIVND (reference sequence). The CDR3 DNA follows: TGTGCCAGTACCCCTAGCGGGGGCTACCCCTACGAGCAGTACTTC. This sequence encodes CASTPSGGYPYEQYF.

The chain uses TRBV6-1 and TRBJ1-1, with D maybe TRBD1 (6 bases). The germline gives CDR1 MNHNS, CDR2 SASEGT. The CDR3 has 14 residues. Trimming left V 7 bases short and J 2 bases short, with 14 bases between. This CDR3 reads CASKERQDNTEAFF. CDR3 nucleotides: TGTGCCAGCAAAGAAAGACAGGACAACACTGAAGCTTTCTTT.

This clone came up many times. The V call is TRBV27, the J call TRBJ2-1; TRBD1 matches 7 bases. Germline lookup yields CDR1 MNHEY and CDR2 SMNVEV (reference sequence). With V trimmed by 5 bases and J by 7 bases, 8 bases remained unmatched. There are 14 residues in the CDR3. CDR3: CASSPSQGENEQFF. The CDR3 DNA is TGTGCCAGCAGTCCGAGCCAGGGGGAGAATGAGCAGTTCTTC.

V is TRBV29-1 and J is TRBJ2-3; 7 nucleotides line up with TRBD1. This CDR3 has 15 amino acids. Trimming cost V 3 bases and J 8 bases; bases outside gene matches: 14. Germline-derived CDR1 and CDR2 are SQVTM and ANQGSEA. The CDR3 region is CSVDRTGAPGGTQYF. The CDR3 DNA is TGCAGCGTTGACCGGACAGGAGCTCCAGGGGGTACGCAGTATTTT.

The chain joins TRBV27 to TRBJ1-3; unclear D gene. CDR3 length: 15 residues. CDR1 MNHEY and CDR2 SMNVEV come from the germline V gene (reference sequence). The germline V and J ends were trimmed by 4 bases and 6 bases, with 16 bases remaining between them. CDR3 sequence (DNA): TGTGCCAGCAGTTACGATTGGAGTTTGACAAACACCATATATTTT. Protein sequence: CASSYDWSLTNTIYF.

In its sample, this clone was seen many times. J is TRBJ1-1 and V is TRBV7-9; 7 bases are shared with TRBD1. Germline V lookup: CDR1 SEHNR, CDR2 FQNEAQ (reference sequence). The CDR3 totals 14 residues. Trimming at V came to 4 bases and at J to 1 base, leaving 3 bases not matched to a gene. The DNA for the CDR3 is TGTGCCAGCAGCTCTCAGGGGGGGAACACTGAAGCTTTCTTT. Its translation: CASSSQGGNTEAFF.

The CDR3 sequence is CASSLGEAQFF. CDR3 nucleotides: TGTGCCAGCAGCTTAGGAGAGGCGCAGTTCTTC. This rearrangement joins TRBV7-6 to TRBJ2-1; the D is unclear. CDR3 length: 11 residues. V was cut by 1 base and J by 12 bases, with 7 bases left in between. Germline CDR1 and CDR2: SGHVS and FNYEAQ. The full variable domain, completed using reference TRBV7-6 and TRBJ2-1, is GAGVSQSPRYKVTKRGQDVALRCDPISGHVSLYWYRQALGQGPEFLTYFNYEAQQDKSGLPNDRFSAERPEGSISTLTIQRTEQRDSAMYRCASSLGEAQFFGPGTRLTVL.

This clone was found many times. The rearrangement uses TRBV6-1 and TRBJ2-6, with unresolved D. The CDR3 consists of 13 residues. V was cut by 6 bases and J by 0 bases, with 3 bases left in between. Germline lookup yields CDR1 MNHNS and CDR2 SASEGT. The CDR3 region is CASRYSGANVLTF. The CDR3 DNA sequence: TGTGCCAGCAGGTACTCTGGGGCCAACGTCCTGACTTTC.

This clone was seen only a few times. The chain joins TRBV9 to TRBJ2-2; D remains ambiguous. Deletions cut 0 bases from V and 3 bases from J, with 6 bases between. The germline gives CDR1 SGDLS, CDR2 YYNGEE. CDR3 length: 14 amino acids. The DNA of the CDR3 is TGTGCCAGCAGCGTAGCTTCAGACACCGGGGAGCTGTTTTTT. This sequence encodes CASSVASDTGELFF. The complete variable domain, with remaining parts taken from reference TRBV9 and TRBJ2-2, reads DSGVTQTPKHLITATGQRVTLRCSPRSGDLSVYWYQQSLDQGLQFLIQYYNGEERAKGNILERFSAQQFPDLHSELNLSSLELGDSALYFCASSVASDTGELFFGEGSRLTVL.

This clone was observed at least ten times. The J gene is TRBJ2-1, the V gene TRBV19, with a weak D call TRBD1 (5 bases). Trimming took off 4 bases at V and 1 base at J, with 11 bases between the two ends. The germline V gene has CDR1 LNHDA and CDR2 SQIVND (reference sequence). The CDR3 runs 15 residues. CDR3 in amino acids: CASSRKGLSYNEQFF. The CDR3 region has the DNA TGTGCCAGTAGTAGGAAGGGGCTTTCCTACAATGAGCAGTTCTTC.

The chain links TRBV18 to TRBJ1-5; TRBD1 matches at 8 bases. Germline CDR1 is KGHSH and CDR2 is LQKENI. This CDR3 region has 15 residues. V gave up 3 bases and J gave up 5 bases; unmatched junction bases: 6. The CDR3 region is CASSPGTGPHQPQHF. The DNA of the CDR3 is TGTGCCAGCTCACCGGGGACAGGTCCCCATCAGCCCCAGCATTTT.

This clone showed up many times. DNA of the CDR3: TGTGCCAGCAGCTTGGACAGGGTGAGCTACGAGCAGTACTTC. Translated, it gives CASSLDRVSYEQYF. The genes are TRBV5-5 and TRBJ2-7; a weak D match, TRBD1 (6 bases). CDR1 and CDR2 from the germline V gene are SGHKS and YYEKEE (reference sequence). The CDR3 runs to 14 residues. V was pared by 0 bases and J by 3 bases, with 10 bases between. Complete variable domain (other parts from reference TRBV5-5 and TRBJ2-7): DAGVTQSPTHLIKTRGQQVTLRCSPISGHKSVSWYQQVLGQGPQFIFQYYEKEERGRGNFPDRFSARQFPNYSSELNVNALLLGDSALYLCASSLDRVSYEQYFGPGTRLTVT.

Only a few counts were recorded for this clone. The chain couples TRBV5-6 to TRBJ2-3; 11 bases are shared with TRBD1. Germline CDR1 SGHDT, CDR2 YYEEEE. The CDR3 has 15 amino acids. Losses at the gene ends were 3 bases for V and 4 bases for J; bases not matched to a gene: 4. The CDR3 protein is CASSSDRGLADTQYF. As DNA, the CDR3 is TGTGCCAGCAGCTCGGACAGGGGGCTAGCAGATACGCAGTATTTT.

This clone came up many times. The V gene is TRBV18, the J gene TRBJ2-7; 10 nucleotides align to TRBD1. The CDR3 extends over 15 amino acids. Germline CDR1 KGHSH, CDR2 LQKENI. V lost 3 bases, J lost 2 bases, and 4 bases stayed unmatched. CDR3 coding DNA: TGTGCCAGCTCACCTCGACAGGGGGCTCCCTACGAGCAGTACTTC. Translated, it gives CASSPRQGAPYEQYF. Complete variable domain (other parts from reference TRBV18 and TRBJ2-7): NAGVMQNPRHLVRRRGQEARLRCSPMKGHSHVYWYRQLPEEGLKFMVYLQKENIIDESGMPKERFSAEFPKEGPSILRIQQVVRGDSAAYFCASSPRQGAPYEQYFGPGTRLTVT.

This clone was found a few times. The chain couples TRBV5-5 to TRBJ1-6; D gene unclear. The CDR3 consists of 12 residues. The V gene lost 0 bases and the J gene lost 16 bases, with 11 bases spanning the gap. Germline V lookup: CDR1 SGHKS, CDR2 YYEKEE (reference sequence). CDR3 DNA sequence: TGTGCCAGCAGCTTGGAAGTAGTCCCTCTCCACTTT. It is translated as CASSLEVVPLHF. Drawing the rest from reference TRBV5-5 and TRBJ1-6, the complete variable domain is DAGVTQSPTHLIKTRGQQVTLRCSPISGHKSVSWYQQVLGQGPQFIFQYYEKEERGRGNFPDRFSARQFPNYSSELNVNALLLGDSALYLCASSLEVVPLHFGNGTRLTVT.

This clone showed up many times. J is TRBJ2-6 and V is TRBV9, with D possibly TRBD1 on 6 matching bases. Germline V gives CDR1 SGDLS, CDR2 YYNGEE. V was trimmed by 0 bases and J by 3 bases, leaving 16 bases between them. The CDR3 is made up of 18 amino acids. The CDR3: CASSVGTEAFFGANVLTF. CDR3 DNA sequence: TGTGCCAGCAGCGTAGGGACAGAAGCCTTTTTTGGGGCCAACGTCCTGACTTTC.

This clone appeared many times. The rearrangement links TRBV18 to TRBJ1-4; 9 bases fit TRBD1. Losses at the gene ends were 5 bases for V and 8 bases for J; bases not matched to a gene: 0. This CDR3 contains 12 residues. Germline-derived CDR1 and CDR2 are KGHSH and LQKENI. For the CDR3, the DNA is TGTGCCAGCTCAGGGACAGGGGAAAAACTGTTTTTT. It yields the protein CASSGTGEKLFF.

This chain uses TRBV18 with TRBJ1-6; TRBD1 matches at 10 bases. V was clipped by 3 bases and J by 10 bases; unmatched bases: 3. The CDR3 is made up of 14 amino acids. Per the germline V gene, CDR1 is KGHSH and CDR2 is LQKENI. The CDR3 sequence is CASSPGTGESPLHF. As DNA, the CDR3 is TGTGCCAGCTCACCCGGGACAGGGGAGTCACCCCTCCACTTT.